This T cell receptor (beta chain) was sequenced in a study of blood T cell repertoires in COVID-19. Study as a whole: Sources were T cells, B-cell-depleted T cells, or PBMCs; the material itself was cDNA or gDNA.

This clone was found once. Germline values: CDR1 MGHDK, CDR2 SYGVNS. The V end was cut by 4 bases, the J end by 0 bases, with 16 bases between. This CDR3 has 17 amino acids. Profiled with immunoSEQ multiplex PCR; TCRdb holds only in-frame clones, not every one. The sample holds over 200,000 clones, roughly 84% seen once. This clonotype originated in a woman between 40 and 55 years old who had recovered from COVID-19. The chain recombines TRBV25-1 with TRBJ1-5; D unclear. Sequencing input: PBMCs or T cells enriched from blood (not recorded which). CDR3 bases: TGTGCCAGCAGTGCCACAGAAAACGAGAATAGCAATCAGCCCCAGCATTTT. Translated, it gives CASSATENENSNQPQHF.